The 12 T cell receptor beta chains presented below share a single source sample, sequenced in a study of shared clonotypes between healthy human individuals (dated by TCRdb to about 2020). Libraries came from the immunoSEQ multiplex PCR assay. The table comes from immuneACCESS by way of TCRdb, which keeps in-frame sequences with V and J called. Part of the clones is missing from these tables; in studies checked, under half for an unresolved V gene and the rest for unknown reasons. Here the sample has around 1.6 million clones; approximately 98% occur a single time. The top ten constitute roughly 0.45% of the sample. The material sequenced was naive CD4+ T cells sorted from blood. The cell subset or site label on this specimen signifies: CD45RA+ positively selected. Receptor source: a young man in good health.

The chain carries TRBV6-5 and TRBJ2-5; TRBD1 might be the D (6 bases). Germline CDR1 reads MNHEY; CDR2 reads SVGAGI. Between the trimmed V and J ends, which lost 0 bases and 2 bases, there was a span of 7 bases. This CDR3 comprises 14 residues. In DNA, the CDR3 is TGTGCCAGCAGTTACTCCGACAGGCAAGAGACCCAGTACTTC. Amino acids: CASSYSDRQETQYF.

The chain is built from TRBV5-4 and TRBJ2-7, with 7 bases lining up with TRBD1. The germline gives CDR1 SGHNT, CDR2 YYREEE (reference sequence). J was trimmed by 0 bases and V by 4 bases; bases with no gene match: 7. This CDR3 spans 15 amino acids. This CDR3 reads CASSPGQVSSYEQYF. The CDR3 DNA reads TGTGCCAGCAGCCCAGGACAGGTGAGCTCCTACGAGCAGTACTTC.

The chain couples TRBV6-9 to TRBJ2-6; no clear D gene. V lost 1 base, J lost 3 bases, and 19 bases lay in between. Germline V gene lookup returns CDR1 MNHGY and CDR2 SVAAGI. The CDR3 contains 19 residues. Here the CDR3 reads CASSYFRQDVFFGANVLTF. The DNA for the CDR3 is TGTGCCAGCAGTTATTTCCGGCAGGACGTTTTCTTTGGGGCCAACGTCCTGACTTTC.

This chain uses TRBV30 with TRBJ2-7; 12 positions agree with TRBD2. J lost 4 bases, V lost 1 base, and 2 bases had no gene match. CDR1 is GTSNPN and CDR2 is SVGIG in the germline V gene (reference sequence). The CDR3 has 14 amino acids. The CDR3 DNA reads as TGTGCCTGGAGTGCTCTAGCGGGAGGGTACGAGCAGTACTTC. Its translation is CAWSALAGGYEQYF. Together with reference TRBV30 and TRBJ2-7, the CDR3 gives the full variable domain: SQTIHQWPATLVQPVGSPLSLECTVEGTSNPNLYWYRQAAGRGLQLLFYSVGIGQISSEVPQNLSASRPQDRQFILSSKKLLLSDSGFYLCAWSALAGGYEQYFGPGTRLTVT.

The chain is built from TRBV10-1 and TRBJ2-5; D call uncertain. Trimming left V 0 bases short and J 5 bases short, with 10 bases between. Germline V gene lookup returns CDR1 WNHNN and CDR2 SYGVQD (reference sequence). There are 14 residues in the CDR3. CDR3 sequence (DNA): TGCGCCAGCAGTGAGTCATTTTCCCGGGAGACCCAGTACTTC. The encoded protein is CASSESFSRETQYF.

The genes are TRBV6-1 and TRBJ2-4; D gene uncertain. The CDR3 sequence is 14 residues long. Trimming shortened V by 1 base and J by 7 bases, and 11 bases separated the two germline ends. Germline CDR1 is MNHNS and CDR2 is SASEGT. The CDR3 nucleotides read TGTGCCAGCAGTGAAGGGGCTGAGGTGAACATTCAGTACTTC. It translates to CASSEGAEVNIQYF.

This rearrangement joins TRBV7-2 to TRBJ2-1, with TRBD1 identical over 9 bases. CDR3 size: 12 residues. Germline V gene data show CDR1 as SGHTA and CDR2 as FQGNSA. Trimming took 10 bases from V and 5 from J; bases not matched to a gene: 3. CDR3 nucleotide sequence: TGTGCCATCCACAGGGGGCACAATGAGCAGTTCTTC. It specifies CAIHRGHNEQFF.

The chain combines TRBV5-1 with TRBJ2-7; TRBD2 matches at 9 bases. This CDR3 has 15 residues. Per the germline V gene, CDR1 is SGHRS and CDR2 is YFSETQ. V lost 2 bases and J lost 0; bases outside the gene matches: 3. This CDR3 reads CASSFLREGSYEQYF. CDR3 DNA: TGCGCCAGCAGCTTTTTGCGGGAGGGCTCCTACGAGCAGTACTTC.

In nucleotides, the CDR3 is TGTGCCAGCAGTCAGACAGGAACTAATGAAAAACTGTTTTTT. It specifies CASSQTGTNEKLFF. The V and J genes are TRBV28 and TRBJ1-4; TRBD1 is a possible D gene (6 bases). The CDR3 has 14 residues. CDR1 MDHEN and CDR2 SYDVKM come from the germline V gene. The V gene lost 5 bases and the J gene lost 1 base, with 8 bases spanning the gap.

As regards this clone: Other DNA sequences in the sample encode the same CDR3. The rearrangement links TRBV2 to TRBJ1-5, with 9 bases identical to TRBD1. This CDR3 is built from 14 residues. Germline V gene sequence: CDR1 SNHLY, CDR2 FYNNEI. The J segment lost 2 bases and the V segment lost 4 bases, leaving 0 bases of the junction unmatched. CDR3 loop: CASSGTGGNQPQHF. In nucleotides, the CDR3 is TGTGCCAGCAGTGGGACAGGGGGCAATCAGCCCCAGCATTTT.

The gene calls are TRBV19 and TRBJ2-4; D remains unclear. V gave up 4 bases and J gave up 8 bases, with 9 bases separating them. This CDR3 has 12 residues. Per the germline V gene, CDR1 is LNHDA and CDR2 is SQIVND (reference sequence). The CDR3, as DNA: TGTGCCAGTAGTAGCAGCGTCTACATTCAGTACTTC. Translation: CASSSSVYIQYF. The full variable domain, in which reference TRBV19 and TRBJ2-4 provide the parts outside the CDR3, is DGGITQSPKYLFRKEGQNVTLSCEQNLNHDAMYWYRQDPGQGLRLIYYSQIVNDFQKGDIAEGYSVSREKKESFPLTVTSAQKNPTAFYLCASSSSVYIQYFGAGTRLSVL.

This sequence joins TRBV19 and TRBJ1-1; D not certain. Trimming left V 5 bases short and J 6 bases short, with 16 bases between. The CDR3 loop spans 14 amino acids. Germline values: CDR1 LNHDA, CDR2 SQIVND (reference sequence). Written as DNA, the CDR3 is TGTGCCAGTAGTGGGCGGGCGAGTCGACCTGAAGCTTTCTTT. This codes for CASSGRASRPEAFF.